This is a list of T cell receptor beta chains from one sample in a study of blood T cell repertoires in COVID-19. Clones were sequenced by immunoSEQ multiplex PCR, and TCRdb holds only the in-frame ones, with some missing. The table shows 150,000 to 200,000 clones, with around 82% occurring only once. The sample was PBMCs or T cells enriched from blood (not recorded which). The receptor set was obtained from a woman aged 55-69 years with acute COVID-19. Each CDR3 is given with its conserved first and last residue. The order of the fields is V gene, J gene, CDR3 protein.

V gene: TRBV7-2; J gene: TRBJ1-5; CDR3 protein: CASSSGGTGYQPQHF
V gene: TRBV19; J gene: TRBJ2-1; CDR3 protein: CASSLFKTSGRHRQFF
V gene: TRBV9; J gene: TRBJ1-2; CDR3 protein: CASSVEPQGHYGYTF
V gene: TRBV5-4; J gene: TRBJ1-5; CDR3 protein: CASSPEGGNQPQHF
V gene: TRBV12-5; J gene: TRBJ1-3; CDR3 protein: CASAISGNTIYF
V gene: TRBV7-8; J gene: TRBJ1-1; CDR3 protein: CASSPTLNTEAFF
V gene: TRBV3-1/TRBV3-2; J gene: TRBJ1-1; CDR3 protein: CASSQDTRTAKAFF
V gene: TRBV28; J gene: TRBJ1-2; CDR3 protein: CAIHRGRGYTF
V gene: TRBV28; J gene: TRBJ2-1; CDR3 protein: CASGDGGAYNEQFF
V gene: TRBV6-1; J gene: TRBJ2-1; CDR3 protein: CASSDVRGEQFF
V gene: TRBV10-3; J gene: TRBJ1-1; CDR3 protein: CAISESTGMGTEAFF